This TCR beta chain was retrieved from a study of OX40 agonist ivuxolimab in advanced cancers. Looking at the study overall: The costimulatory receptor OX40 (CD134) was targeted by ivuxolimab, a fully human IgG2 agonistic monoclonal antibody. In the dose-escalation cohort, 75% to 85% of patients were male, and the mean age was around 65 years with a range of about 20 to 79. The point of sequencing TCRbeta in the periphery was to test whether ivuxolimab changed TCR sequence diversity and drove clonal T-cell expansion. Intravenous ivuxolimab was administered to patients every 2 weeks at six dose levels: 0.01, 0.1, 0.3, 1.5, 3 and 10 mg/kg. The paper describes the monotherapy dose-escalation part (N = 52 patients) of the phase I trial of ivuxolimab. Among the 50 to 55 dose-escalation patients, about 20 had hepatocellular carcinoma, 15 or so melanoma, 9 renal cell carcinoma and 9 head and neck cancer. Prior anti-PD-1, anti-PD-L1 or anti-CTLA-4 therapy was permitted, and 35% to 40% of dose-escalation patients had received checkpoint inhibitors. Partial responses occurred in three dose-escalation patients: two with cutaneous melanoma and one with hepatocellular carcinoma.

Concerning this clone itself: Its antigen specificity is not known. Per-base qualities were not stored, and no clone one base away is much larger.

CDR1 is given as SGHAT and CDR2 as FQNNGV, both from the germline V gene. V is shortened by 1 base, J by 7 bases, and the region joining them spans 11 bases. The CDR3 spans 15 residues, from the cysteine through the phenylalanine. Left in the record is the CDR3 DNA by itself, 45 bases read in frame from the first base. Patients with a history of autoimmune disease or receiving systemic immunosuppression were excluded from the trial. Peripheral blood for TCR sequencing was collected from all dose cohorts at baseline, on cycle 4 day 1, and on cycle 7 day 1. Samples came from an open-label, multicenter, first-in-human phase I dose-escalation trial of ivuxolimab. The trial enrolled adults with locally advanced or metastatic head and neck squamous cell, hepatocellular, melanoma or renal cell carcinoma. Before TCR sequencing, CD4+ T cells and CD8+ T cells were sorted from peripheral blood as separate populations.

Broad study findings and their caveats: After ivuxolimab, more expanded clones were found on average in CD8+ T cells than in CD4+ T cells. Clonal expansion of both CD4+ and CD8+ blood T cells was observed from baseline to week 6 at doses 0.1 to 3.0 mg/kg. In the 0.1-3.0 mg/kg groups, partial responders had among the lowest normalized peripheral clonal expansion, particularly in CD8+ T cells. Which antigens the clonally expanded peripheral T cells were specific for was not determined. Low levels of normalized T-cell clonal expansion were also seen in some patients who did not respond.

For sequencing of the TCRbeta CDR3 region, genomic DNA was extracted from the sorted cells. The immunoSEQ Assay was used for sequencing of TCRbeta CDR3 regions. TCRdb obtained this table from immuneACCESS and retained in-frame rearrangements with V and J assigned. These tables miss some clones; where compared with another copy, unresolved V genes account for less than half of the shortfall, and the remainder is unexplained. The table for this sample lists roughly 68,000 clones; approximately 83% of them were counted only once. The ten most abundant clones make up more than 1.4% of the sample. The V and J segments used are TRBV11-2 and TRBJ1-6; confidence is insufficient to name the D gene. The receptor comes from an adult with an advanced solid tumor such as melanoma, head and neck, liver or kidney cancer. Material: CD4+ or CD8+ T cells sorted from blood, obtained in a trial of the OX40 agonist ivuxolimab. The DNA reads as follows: TGTGCCAGCAGCTTAGGTACGGGTCTCAATTCACCCCTCCACTTT. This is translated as CASSLGTGLNSPLHF.